This is a list of T cell receptor beta chains from one sample in a study of T cell repertoires in cytomegalovirus infection. The antigens for these receptors are not known. Each CDR3 protein is one row after TCRdb ran MiXCR on the reads. This table holds 200,000 or so distinct CDR3 sequences, 35% to 45% found once. The specimen comprised CD8+ T cells from cultured PBMCs, sampled from culture after CMV antigen stimulation. These receptors were taken from a human donor in good health (CMV status not recorded). Some clones in this sample may be carry-over from other donors' samples. CDR3s include the opening cysteine and the closing phenylalanine or tryptophan. A D gene is named only where the DNA matches it firmly. Size tells how often a clone was seen (once, few, many) or the class of an expanded clone, and some rows leave it out.

clone_size: few; v_call: TRBV7-6; d_call: -; j_call: TRBJ2-7; cdr3_nt: TGTGCCAGCAGCCCCCCACCGACAGACTCCTACGAGCAGTACTTC; cdr3_aa: CASSPPPTDSYEQYF
clone_size: -; v_call: TRBV2; d_call: -; j_call: TRBJ2-2; cdr3_nt: TGTGCCAGCAGTGCCGCCAACGAGGTACGACGAGGGGAGCTGTTTTTT; cdr3_aa: CASSAANEVRRGELFF
clone_size: -; v_call: TRBV19; d_call: TRBD2; j_call: TRBJ2-1; cdr3_nt: TGTGCCAGTAGTCCCCGACTAGCGGGAGACGGGGGGTTTTACAATGAGCAGTTCTTC; cdr3_aa: CASSPRLAGDGGFYNEQFF
clone_size: -; v_call: TRBV27; d_call: -; j_call: TRBJ2-7; cdr3_nt: TGTGCCAGCAGTTTTACTGGCCGCTCCTACGAGCAGTACTTC; cdr3_aa: CASSFTGRSYEQYF
clone_size: -; v_call: TRBV19; d_call: -; j_call: TRBJ2-4; cdr3_nt: TGTGCCAGTAGCCGAAACGGGGGCAAAAACATTCAGTACTTC; cdr3_aa: CASSRNGGKNIQYF
clone_size: few; v_call: TRBV12-3/TRBV12-4; d_call: -; j_call: TRBJ2-2; cdr3_nt: TGTGCCAGCAGTTTACCGGCGCTTGGGCACGGGGAGCTGTTTTTT; cdr3_aa: CASSLPALGHGELFF
clone_size: -; v_call: TRBV12-3/TRBV12-4; d_call: -; j_call: TRBJ2-3; cdr3_nt: TGTGCCAGCAGTTTAGGGTACACCAGCACAGATACGCAGTATTTT; cdr3_aa: CASSLGYTSTDTQYF
clone_size: few; v_call: TRBV7-3; d_call: TRBD1; j_call: TRBJ2-1; cdr3_nt: TGTGCCAGCAGCTTAAAGCCCGGGACAGGGGGTAACAATGAGCAGTTCTTC; cdr3_aa: CASSLKPGTGGNNEQFF
clone_size: -; v_call: TRBV13; d_call: -; j_call: TRBJ2-5; cdr3_nt: TGTGCCAGCAGCTTAAAGGGGGGGGCCCGAGAGACCCAGTACTTC; cdr3_aa: CASSLKGGARETQYF
clone_size: -; v_call: TRBV6-1; d_call: -; j_call: TRBJ2-7; cdr3_nt: TGTGCCAGCAGCCCCCTCGTAACGGCATCCTACGAGCAGTACTTC; cdr3_aa: CASSPLVTASYEQYF
clone_size: few; v_call: TRBV27; d_call: -; j_call: TRBJ2-2; cdr3_nt: TGTGCCAGCAGTCTCCTCGGAGGGGAGCTGTTTTTT; cdr3_aa: CASSLLGGELFF
clone_size: -; v_call: TRBV7-6; d_call: TRBD2; j_call: TRBJ2-7; cdr3_nt: TGTGCCAGCAGCTTAGGGGCTAGCGGGAGTCTTGACGAGCAGTACTTC; cdr3_aa: CASSLGASGSLDEQYF
clone_size: -; v_call: TRBV5-5; d_call: -; j_call: TRBJ2-7; cdr3_nt: TGTGCCAGCAGCTCCTACCCGACAGTTCTAATTTCCTACGAGCAGTACTTC; cdr3_aa: CASSSYPTVLISYEQYF
clone_size: few; v_call: TRBV6-4; d_call: -; j_call: TRBJ2-1; cdr3_nt: TGTGCCAGCAGTTTTTCCGCAGGAACCCATGAGCAGTTCTTC; cdr3_aa: CASSFSAGTHEQFF
clone_size: few; v_call: TRBV7-9; d_call: TRBD1; j_call: TRBJ1-1; cdr3_nt: TGTGCCAGCAGCTTACCCCTGCGAGGGGAGGGGGCGCAGTTTGGCACTGAAGCTTTCTTT; cdr3_aa: CASSLPLRGEGAQFGTEAFF
clone_size: few; v_call: TRBV2; d_call: TRBD1; j_call: TRBJ1-6; cdr3_nt: TGTGCCAGCAGTGAAGGCCAGGGGGCGGTGGGGTCACCCCTCCACTTT; cdr3_aa: CASSEGQGAVGSPLHF
clone_size: few; v_call: TRBV7-9; d_call: TRBD1; j_call: TRBJ1-1; cdr3_nt: TGTGCCAGCAGCTCCCGGGACAGGGTAGCTTTCTTT; cdr3_aa: CASSSRDRVAFF
clone_size: -; v_call: TRBV7-9; d_call: TRBD2; j_call: TRBJ2-3; cdr3_nt: TGTGCCAGCAGCTCCAGACTAGCGGGAGGCCCCACGCAGTATTTT; cdr3_aa: CASSSRLAGGPTQYF
clone_size: few; v_call: TRBV11-3; d_call: -; j_call: TRBJ2-5; cdr3_nt: TGTGCCAGCAGCTCTCTTACGCCATTGAGCGGGTTCCGCAGGAAGACCCAGTACTTC; cdr3_aa: CASSSLTPLSGFRRKTQYF
clone_size: -; v_call: TRBV7-2; d_call: -; j_call: TRBJ1-3; cdr3_nt: TGTGCCAGCAGCCTCCCCGGAGGCACCATATATTTT; cdr3_aa: CASSLPGGTIYF
clone_size: many; v_call: TRBV7-6; d_call: TRBD1; j_call: TRBJ2-6; cdr3_nt: TGTGCCAGCAGCTTAGGGGACAGGACCTCCTCTGGGGCCAACGTCCTGACTTTC; cdr3_aa: CASSLGDRTSSGANVLTF
clone_size: -; v_call: TRBV12-5; d_call: -; j_call: TRBJ1-3; cdr3_nt: TGTGCTAGTGGTTTGGTACTTTACAGGAAGAGCTCTGGAAACACCATATATTTT; cdr3_aa: CASGLVLYRKSSGNTIYF
clone_size: many; v_call: TRBV7-6; d_call: TRBD2; j_call: TRBJ2-1; cdr3_nt: TGTGCCAGCAGTTACGGCGCGGGGGTCAACAATGAGCAGTTCTTC; cdr3_aa: CASSYGAGVNNEQFF
clone_size: -; v_call: TRBV19; d_call: -; j_call: TRBJ2-5; cdr3_nt: TGTGCCAGTAGTATGAGAATAGGAGAGACCCAGTACTTC; cdr3_aa: CASSMRIGETQYF
clone_size: few; v_call: TRBV6-6; d_call: -; j_call: TRBJ1-3; cdr3_nt: TGTGCCAGCAGTCAAACCCTGCGCAGGGGAGGAAACACCATATATTTT; cdr3_aa: CASSQTLRRGGNTIYF
clone_size: few; v_call: TRBV27; d_call: TRBD1; j_call: TRBJ1-5; cdr3_nt: TGTGCCAGCAGTCGGGGACAGGGGATTCAGCCCCAGCATTTT; cdr3_aa: CASSRGQGIQPQHF
clone_size: -; v_call: TRBV6-8; d_call: TRBD1; j_call: TRBJ2-7; cdr3_nt: TGTGCCAGCAATCCTACGGGACAGGCCGCCTACGAGCAGTACTTC; cdr3_aa: CASNPTGQAAYEQYF
clone_size: -; v_call: TRBV2; d_call: -; j_call: TRBJ1-1; cdr3_nt: TGTGCCAGTTCGGGGGGGCCCCAGAACACTGAAGCTTTCTTT; cdr3_aa: CASSGGPQNTEAFF
clone_size: once; v_call: TRBV14; d_call: -; j_call: TRBJ2-3; cdr3_nt: TGTGCCAGCAGCCAAGATCCGCCGACTAGAACAGATACGCAGTATTTT; cdr3_aa: CASSQDPPTRTDTQYF
clone_size: -; v_call: TRBV3-1; d_call: TRBD2; j_call: TRBJ2-2; cdr3_nt: TGTGCCAGCAGCCCGGAGGGACTAGCGGGAGGCTACACCGGGGAGCTGTTTTTT; cdr3_aa: CASSPEGLAGGYTGELFF
clone_size: -; v_call: TRBV6-5; d_call: -; j_call: TRBJ1-6; cdr3_nt: TGTGCCAGCAGGGGGACGCCCGGCAGCTTGACCCTCCACTTT; cdr3_aa: CASRGTPGSLTLHF
clone_size: few; v_call: TRBV9; d_call: -; j_call: TRBJ2-2; cdr3_nt: TGTGCCAGCAGCACTTCAAGGGGAACCCTGAACACCGGGGAGCTGTTTTTT; cdr3_aa: CASSTSRGTLNTGELFF
clone_size: few; v_call: TRBV7-6; d_call: -; j_call: TRBJ1-1; cdr3_nt: TGTGCCAGCAGCCCCTCACAGCACACTGAAGCTTTCTTT; cdr3_aa: CASSPSQHTEAFF
clone_size: -; v_call: TRBV7-6; d_call: TRBD2; j_call: TRBJ2-3; cdr3_nt: TGTGCCAGCAGCCATCACCCGACTAGCGGGGTGACAGATTCGCAGTATTTT; cdr3_aa: CASSHHPTSGVTDSQYF
clone_size: -; v_call: TRBV27; d_call: -; j_call: TRBJ1-1; cdr3_nt: TGTGCCAGCAGTTTACTCAGGAACTTAGGGACTGAAGCTTTCTTT; cdr3_aa: CASSLLRNLGTEAFF
clone_size: -; v_call: TRBV7-8; d_call: -; j_call: TRBJ1-5; cdr3_nt: TGTGCCAGCAGCTTAGGGGCGGCCAATGAGCCCCAGCATTTT; cdr3_aa: CASSLGAANEPQHF
clone_size: few; v_call: TRBV19; d_call: TRBD2; j_call: TRBJ2-4; cdr3_nt: TGTGCCAGTAACCCGGGACTACGCTTAGCCAAAAACATTCAGTACTTC; cdr3_aa: CASNPGLRLAKNIQYF
clone_size: once; v_call: TRBV9; d_call: -; j_call: TRBJ2-3; cdr3_nt: TGTGCCAGCAGCGTAAGCCGGCGCGGACTCGCCACAGATACGCAGTATTTT; cdr3_aa: CASSVSRRGLATDTQYF
clone_size: few; v_call: TRBV7-6; d_call: -; j_call: TRBJ1-4; cdr3_nt: TGTGCCAGCAGCTCCCGGACAGATCGAAATGAAAAACTGTTTTTT; cdr3_aa: CASSSRTDRNEKLFF
clone_size: -; v_call: TRBV4-2; d_call: -; j_call: TRBJ1-3; cdr3_nt: TGTGCCAGCAGCCAACGCGGGACTGGAAACACCATATATTTT; cdr3_aa: CASSQRGTGNTIYF
clone_size: -; v_call: TRBV18; d_call: -; j_call: TRBJ1-5; cdr3_nt: TGTGCCAGCTCACCACCATTGGCGACAGACAGCAATCAGCCCCAGCATTTT; cdr3_aa: CASSPPLATDSNQPQHF
clone_size: -; v_call: TRBV11-2; d_call: -; j_call: TRBJ2-1; cdr3_nt: TGTGCCAGCAGCTTAACGGGGAGGAGAGATGAGCAGTTCTTC; cdr3_aa: CASSLTGRRDEQFF
clone_size: -; v_call: TRBV6-1; d_call: -; j_call: TRBJ2-7; cdr3_nt: TGTGCCAGCAGTGAAGCGTGGCAGGGTTCGGTCGAGCAGTACTTC; cdr3_aa: CASSEAWQGSVEQYF
clone_size: -; v_call: TRBV7-9; d_call: -; j_call: TRBJ2-7; cdr3_nt: TGTGCCAGCAGCCTTGACGAGCAGTACTTC; cdr3_aa: CASSLDEQYF
clone_size: -; v_call: TRBV7-6; d_call: -; j_call: TRBJ2-7; cdr3_nt: TGTGCCAGCAGCTTAGACACACGTAGCGAGCAGTACTTC; cdr3_aa: CASSLDTRSEQYF
clone_size: few; v_call: TRBV12-3/TRBV12-4; d_call: TRBD1; j_call: TRBJ2-2; cdr3_nt: TGTGCCAGCAGTAAATCACAGGGGATCCCAAGCACCGGGGAGCTGTTTTTT; cdr3_aa: CASSKSQGIPSTGELFF
clone_size: -; v_call: TRBV19; d_call: -; j_call: TRBJ2-6; cdr3_nt: TGTGCCAGTAGTATACCGATTACTGTCCCCTCTGGGGCCAACGTCCTGACTTTC; cdr3_aa: CASSIPITVPSGANVLTF
clone_size: -; v_call: TRBV5-1; d_call: TRBD1; j_call: TRBJ1-3; cdr3_nt: TGCGCCAGCAGCGACAGGGGACCTGGAAACACCATATATTTT; cdr3_aa: CASSDRGPGNTIYF
clone_size: -; v_call: TRBV20-1; d_call: TRBD2; j_call: TRBJ2-3; cdr3_nt: TGCAGTGCTTCTGGACTAGCGGGCACAGATACGCAGTATTTT; cdr3_aa: CSASGLAGTDTQYF
clone_size: few; v_call: TRBV7-3; d_call: TRBD2; j_call: TRBJ2-1; cdr3_nt: TGTGCCAGGACTCCGGGGGGACTAGCGGGGTACAATGAGCAGTTCTTC; cdr3_aa: CARTPGGLAGYNEQFF
clone_size: few; v_call: TRBV28; d_call: -; j_call: TRBJ2-1; cdr3_nt: TGTGCCAGCAGTAGAACCTTGACAGAGACCAATGAGCAGTTCTTC; cdr3_aa: CASSRTLTETNEQFF
clone_size: -; v_call: TRBV20-1; d_call: -; j_call: TRBJ2-7; cdr3_nt: TGCAGTGCTAGAGATTCGGGGCAGGGGCTAACCTACGAGCAGTACTTC; cdr3_aa: CSARDSGQGLTYEQYF
clone_size: few; v_call: TRBV12-3/TRBV12-4; d_call: TRBD2; j_call: TRBJ2-3; cdr3_nt: TGTGCCAGCAGTCCCGGGACTAGGGGGGCAGATACGCAGTATTTT; cdr3_aa: CASSPGTRGADTQYF
clone_size: few; v_call: TRBV7-8; d_call: TRBD2; j_call: TRBJ2-1; cdr3_nt: TGTGCCAGCAGCTCCCGGGGAGCGGGGGCCTACAATGAGCAGTTCTTC; cdr3_aa: CASSSRGAGAYNEQFF
clone_size: -; v_call: TRBV9; d_call: TRBD1; j_call: TRBJ1-2; cdr3_nt: TGTGCCAGCACCCCCCTGGGTCAGGGGGGTAGGTATGGCTACACCTTC; cdr3_aa: CASTPLGQGGRYGYTF
clone_size: many; v_call: TRBV7-2; d_call: -; j_call: TRBJ2-2; cdr3_nt: TGTGCCAGCAGCTTAGGATCGCGTTCCGGGGAGCTGTTTTTT; cdr3_aa: CASSLGSRSGELFF